This TCR beta chain was obtained from a study of regulatory T cells in long-lasting Graves disease. This clonotype was seen many times. Its antigen is still unknown. Time point defined: newly diagnosed GD, antithyroid drugs for less than 3 months. Extracted PBMC RNA gave rise to the TCR library. The study's findings and limits: Newly diagnosed patients shared around 910 public clonotypes; persistent patients shared a few thousand.

For TCR beta, libraries came from iRepertoire HTBI primers and Arm-PCR of CDR3 regions. TCRdb used MiXCR to reprocess the multiplex PCR reads, holding one entry per CDR3 protein. Of 200,000 to 250,000 distinct CDR3 sequences listed, 15% to 20% are singletons. The CDR3 is made up of 20 amino acids. Germline V gene data show CDR1 as DFQATT and CDR2 as SNEGSKA (reference sequence). V shed 0 bases and J shed 1 base, with 22 bases lying between them. These data are also associated with another study on T cells in Graves' hyperthyroidism and ophthalmopathy. That source notes: Researchers ran a first-round RT-PCR on the TCR CDR3 using the HTBI primer set.

The material sequenced was peripheral blood mononuclear cells (PBMCs), taken at new diagnosis, from a patient treated with antithyroid drugs. The TCR comes from a woman aged 25 to 39 with Graves disease. This chain connects TRBV20-1 to TRBJ1-6, with D maybe TRBD1 (5 bases). The CDR3 nucleotides are TGCAGTGCTAGAGATGCGGGGCATACAGTATGGAGTTCCTATAATTCACCCCTCCACTTT. Its protein is CSARDAGHTVWSSYNSPLHF.